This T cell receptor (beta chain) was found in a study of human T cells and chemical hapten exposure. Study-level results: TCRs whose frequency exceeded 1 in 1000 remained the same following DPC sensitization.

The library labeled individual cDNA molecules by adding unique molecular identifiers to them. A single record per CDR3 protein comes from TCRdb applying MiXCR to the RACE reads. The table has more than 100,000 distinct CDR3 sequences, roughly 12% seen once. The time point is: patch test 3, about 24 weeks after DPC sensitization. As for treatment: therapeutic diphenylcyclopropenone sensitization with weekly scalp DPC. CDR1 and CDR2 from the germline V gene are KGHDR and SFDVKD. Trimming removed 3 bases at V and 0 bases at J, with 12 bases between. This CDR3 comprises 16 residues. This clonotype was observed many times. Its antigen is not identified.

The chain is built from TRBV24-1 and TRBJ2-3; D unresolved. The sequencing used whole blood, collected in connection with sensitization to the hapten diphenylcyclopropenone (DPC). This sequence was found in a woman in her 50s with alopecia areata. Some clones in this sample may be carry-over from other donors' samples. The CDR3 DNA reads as TGTGCCACCAGTGATATCAGCGCCGCTAGCACAGATACGCAGTATTTT. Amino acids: CATSDISAASTDTQYF.